This T cell receptor beta chain derives from a study of control samples from healthy donors and cancer patients. Some clones are missing from TCRdb's copy, which holds only in-frame ones; the method was immunoSEQ multiplex PCR. Of 180,000 or so clones listed, 91% were seen once; the top ten hold about 1.4%. The CDR3 is 16 residues long. The germline V gene has CDR1 SGHTA and CDR2 FQGTGA. V lost 5 bases, J lost 0 bases, and 13 bases lay in between. The source of this sequence is a woman aged 25-40 years in good health. The chain couples TRBV7-3 to TRBJ2-2; D might be TRBD1 or TRBD2, each matching 5 bases. Material: blood. The CDR3 nucleotides are TGTGCCAGCAGCCCTCGGGGCGCAACGAACACCGGGGAGCTGTTTTTT. It codes for CASSPRGATNTGELFF.